These 26 T cell receptor beta chains were sequenced from one sample in a study of blood T cell repertoires in COVID-19. TCRdb keeps only in-frame clones here, not all; method: immunoSEQ multiplex PCR. The sample holds around 260,000 clones, about 85% seen once. Specimen: peripheral blood. The receptors derive from a human donor in a cohort sampled during active COVID-19.

This clone occurred a few times. V is TRBV19 and J is TRBJ2-3, with 13 nucleotides matching TRBD2. With V trimmed by 8 bases and J by 2 bases, 4 bases remained unmatched. Germline lookup yields CDR1 LNHDA and CDR2 SQIVND (reference sequence). This CDR3 has 15 residues. The CDR3 DNA reads TGTGCCAGTGGGACTAGCGGGACCCCCACAGATACGCAGTATTTT. It codes for CASGTSGTPTDTQYF.

The chain uses TRBV2 and TRBJ2-7, with TRBD2 matching 8 bases. The CDR3 is 14 residues long. V was pared by 7 bases and J by 0 bases, with 5 bases of the junction left unmatched. Germline values: CDR1 SNHLY, CDR2 FYNNEI. CDR3 loop: CASNAGGSSYEQYF. CDR3 in DNA: TGTGCCAGCAACGCGGGAGGTAGCTCCTACGAGCAGTACTTC. The complete variable domain, with remaining parts taken from reference TRBV2 and TRBJ2-7, reads EPEVTQTPSHQVTQMGQEVILRCVPISNHLYFYWYRQILGQKVEFLVSFYNNEISEKSEIFDDQFSVERPDGSNFTLKIRSTKLEDSAMYFCASNAGGSSYEQYFGPGTRLTVT.

The V call is TRBV27, the J call TRBJ2-3, with 7 bases aligning to TRBD2. The V gene's germline CDR1 is MNHEY and CDR2 SMNVEV (reference sequence). There are 15 residues in the CDR3. The trim removed 3 bases at V and 6 bases at J, leaving 9 bases unmatched. This CDR3 reads CASSLIGGGMDTQYF. DNA of the CDR3: TGTGCCAGCAGTTTGATTGGGGGGGGGATGGATACGCAGTATTTT.

The rearrangement uses TRBV28 and TRBJ2-7; D is perhaps TRBD1 (6 bases). This CDR3 comprises 18 residues. Trimming removed 8 bases at V and 4 bases at J, with 30 bases between. Germline lookup yields CDR1 MDHEN and CDR2 SYDVKM. In DNA, the CDR3 is TGTGCCAGCCCCCCGGTGTGGGGGTTCGGACAGAACTCTTACGAGCAGTACTTC. Translating gives CASPPVWGFGQNSYEQYF.

This clone has only a few counts. The V call is TRBV5-1, the J call TRBJ1-6; TRBD1 agrees at 11 bases. V shed 5 bases, J shed 7 bases, and the junction held 8 bases outside the gene matches. The CDR3 has 16 amino acids. Germline V gene data show CDR1 as SGHRS and CDR2 as YFSETQ. The CDR3 DNA reads as TGCGCCAGCAGACCCGGGACAGGGGGGATGAATTCACCCCTCCACTTT. Residues: CASRPGTGGMNSPLHF.

The chain carries TRBV7-9 and TRBJ2-2; 10 positions agree with TRBD1. With 4 bases clipped from V and 7 bases from J, the junction kept 6 bases outside the gene matches. Germline V gene data show CDR1 as SEHNR and CDR2 as FQNEAQ (reference sequence). This CDR3 has 15 amino acids. The CDR3 sequence is CASSSRGQGVGELFF. The CDR3 region has the DNA TGTGCCAGCAGCTCCCGCGGACAGGGGGTCGGGGAGCTGTTTTTT.

The CDR3 DNA is TGTGCCAGCAGCTTAGAAGCCCTAGCGGGAGCCTCAGTTCCCTACGAGCAGTACTTC. It encodes CASSLEALAGASVPYEQYF. The chain links TRBV7-2 to TRBJ2-7; 10 nucleotides line up with TRBD2. CDR1 and CDR2 from the germline V gene are SGHTA and FQGNSA. V shed 1 base, J shed 2 bases, and the junction held 14 bases outside the gene matches. The CDR3 contains 19 residues.

The chain recombines TRBV12-5 with TRBJ2-2; 8 positions agree with TRBD2. The CDR3 contains 15 residues. V lost 6 bases, J lost 5 bases, and 8 bases stayed unmatched. CDR1 is LGHNT, CDR2 FRNRAP, per germline. The CDR3 bases are TGTGCTAGTGGACCCAGCGGGAGACTAACCGGGGAGCTGTTTTTT. The encoded protein is CASGPSGRLTGELFF. The whole variable domain, filled in from reference TRBV12-5 and TRBJ2-2, reads DARVTQTPRHKVTEMGQEVTMRCQPILGHNTVFWYRQTMMQGLELLAYFRNRAPLDDSGMPKDRFSAEMPDATLATLKIQPSEPRDSAVYFCASGPSGRLTGELFFGEGSRLTVL.

The V and J genes are TRBV5-4 and TRBJ2-3, with D tentatively TRBD1 (6 bases). The V gene lost 5 bases and the J gene lost 0 bases, with 13 bases spanning the gap. The CDR3 runs 15 residues. CDR1 is SGHNT and CDR2 is YYREEE in the germline V gene (reference sequence). The CDR3 here is CASSGGRSSTDTQYF. The CDR3 region has the DNA TGTGCCAGCAGTGGGGGCCGGTCCAGCACAGATACGCAGTATTTT.

The chain employs TRBV7-8 and TRBJ2-1, with 11 bases identical to TRBD2. Germline CDR1 and CDR2: SGHVS and FQNEAQ. The CDR3 length is 16 residues. Trimming removed 5 bases from V and 8 bases from J; junction bases left unmatched: 11. The CDR3 here is CASSLLLAGGLDEQFF. CDR3 DNA: TGTGCCAGCAGCCTGCTGCTAGCGGGAGGCCTCGATGAGCAGTTCTTC.

The rearrangement joins TRBV9 to TRBJ2-7, with a weak D call TRBD1 (5 bases). V gave up 0 bases and J gave up 4 bases, with 11 bases separating them. Germline-derived CDR1 and CDR2 are SGDLS and YYNGEE. The CDR3 sequence is 14 residues long. CDR3 residues: CASSVAVQGYEQYF. The CDR3 DNA follows: TGTGCCAGCAGCGTAGCTGTTCAGGGTTACGAGCAGTACTTC.

CDR3 residues: CASSPQSYEQYF. As DNA, the CDR3 is TGTGCCAGCAGCCCACAGAGCTACGAGCAGTACTTC. The rearrangement joins TRBV12-3 or TRBV12-4 to TRBJ2-7, with no clear D. This CDR3 contains 12 residues. V was clipped by 6 bases and J by 3 bases, with 9 bases between them.

The chain uses TRBV10-1 and TRBJ2-7; the match to TRBD2 covers 11 bases. The ends lost 10 bases at V and 1 base at J; junction bases unmatched: 6. Per the germline V gene, CDR1 is WNHNN and CDR2 is SYGVQD (reference sequence). The CDR3 covers 14 residues. Written as DNA, the CDR3 is TGCGCCAATTCGACTAGCGGGAAATCCTACGAGCAGTACTTC. Translated, it gives CANSTSGKSYEQYF.

The chain carries TRBV25-1 and TRBJ1-6; D is undetermined. This CDR3 spans 16 amino acids. Germline V gives CDR1 MGHDK, CDR2 SYGVNS. The V and J ends lost 1 base and 0 bases respectively, with 7 bases between them. As DNA, the CDR3 is TGTGCCAGCAGTGAATCTGTGAGCTCCTATAATTCACCCCTCCACTTT. Translated: CASSESVSSYNSPLHF.

The rearrangement joins TRBV12-5 to TRBJ2-7, with TRBD2 matching over 11 bases. The J segment lost 5 bases and the V segment lost 0 bases, leaving 6 bases of the junction unmatched. The CDR3 contains 16 residues. In germline, CDR1 is LGHNT, CDR2 FRNRAP. CDR3 protein: CASGLVTSGRVHEQYF. CDR3 nucleotide sequence: TGTGCTAGTGGTTTGGTTACTAGCGGGAGAGTCCACGAGCAGTACTTC.

V is TRBV18 and J is TRBJ2-5, with D tentatively TRBD1 (6 bases). The V end was cut by 8 bases, the J end by 2 bases, with 12 bases between. This CDR3 region has 13 residues. The germline V gene encodes CDR1 KGHSH and CDR2 LQKENI. CDR3 DNA sequence: TGTGCCAGCACGATAGGGGGTCAAGAGACCCAGTACTTC. It yields the protein CASTIGGQETQYF.

The J gene is TRBJ2-1, the V gene TRBV7-3, with TRBD2 matching 7 bases. The CDR3 is 16 residues long. J gave up 5 bases and V 1 base, and 8 bases lay outside the gene matches. In germline, CDR1 is SGHTA, CDR2 FQGTGA. The CDR3 nucleotides read TGTGCCAGCAGCTTAATGGGCGGGAGCGGGGACAATGAGCAGTTCTTC. It codes for CASSLMGGSGDNEQFF.

V is TRBV28 and J is TRBJ1-1, with 9 bases fitting TRBD1. Germline V gives CDR1 MDHEN, CDR2 SYDVKM. The V segment lost 2 bases and the J segment 4 bases; nucleotides outside the gene matches: 5. The CDR3 runs to 15 residues. The CDR3 here is CASSLAGQGGTEAFF. The CDR3 DNA reads as TGTGCCAGCAGTTTAGCGGGACAGGGAGGCACTGAAGCTTTCTTT.

V and J are TRBV7-3 and TRBJ2-2, with D possibly matching TRBD2 (6 bases). Trimming pared 5 bases from V and 8 bases from J, leaving 12 bases between. The CDR3 sequence is 13 residues long. From germline, CDR1 is SGHTA and CDR2 FQGTGA. This CDR3 is CASSALASGELFF. CDR3 DNA sequence: TGTGCCAGCAGCGCACTAGCTTCAGGGGAGCTGTTTTTT.

V is TRBV19 and J is TRBJ1-3; no clear D gene. The germline CDR1 and CDR2 sequences are LNHDA and SQIVND (reference sequence). With 4 bases removed from V and 0 bases from J, the gap between germline ends came to 7 bases. This CDR3 region has 14 residues. The CDR3 spells CASSTGSSGNTIYF. CDR3 DNA: TGTGCCAGTAGTACCGGGTCCTCTGGAAACACCATATATTTT.

The V gene is TRBV15, the J gene TRBJ1-5; 8 nucleotides align to TRBD1. CDR1 and CDR2 from the germline V gene are LNHNV and YYDKDF (reference sequence). Trimming cost V 4 bases and J 6 bases; bases outside gene matches: 5. CDR3 size: 14 residues. CDR3 bases: TGTGCCACCAGCAACCTACAGGGGGGTCAGCCCCAGCATTTT. Its protein product is CATSNLQGGQPQHF.

The chain links TRBV6-5 to TRBJ2-7; the match to TRBD2 covers 8 bases. The CDR3 has 15 residues. V shed 8 bases and J 5 bases; nucleotides not matched to a gene: 14. Germline CDR1 MNHEY, CDR2 SVGAGI. Here the CDR3 reads CASFSPGLGTHEQYF. CDR3 in DNA: TGTGCCAGCTTTTCACCGGGACTAGGAACGCACGAGCAGTACTTC.

The rearrangement links TRBV28 to TRBJ2-5; 8 nucleotides agree with TRBD2. The V gene's germline CDR1 is MDHEN and CDR2 SYDVKM. The CDR3 length is 16 residues. V shed 3 bases, J shed 7 bases, and the junction held 13 bases outside the gene matches. CDR3: CASSFGLAGALGTQYF. The CDR3 DNA sequence: TGTGCCAGCAGTTTCGGGCTAGCGGGTGCCTTAGGGACCCAGTACTTC. The full variable domain, in which reference TRBV28 and TRBJ2-5 provide the parts outside the CDR3, is DVKVTQSSRYLVKRTGEKVFLECVQDMDHENMFWYRQDPGLGLRLIYFSYDVKMKEKGDIPEGYSVSREKKERFSLILESASTNQTSMYLCASSFGLAGALGTQYFGPGTRLLVL.

This chain connects TRBV19 to TRBJ2-2; D perhaps matches TRBD2 (6 bases). Trimming pared 6 bases from V and 0 bases from J, leaving 8 bases between. This CDR3 has 14 residues. Germline V CDR1 and CDR2: LNHDA, SQIVND (reference sequence). The DNA for the CDR3 is TGTGCCAGTAGGGCGGGGACGAACACCGGGGAGCTGTTTTTT. Translated, it gives CASRAGTNTGELFF. The full variable domain, rest sourced from reference TRBV19 and TRBJ2-2, is DGGITQSPKYLFRKEGQNVTLSCEQNLNHDAMYWYRQDPGQGLRLIYYSQIVNDFQKGDIAEGYSVSREKKESFPLTVTSAQKNPTAFYLCASRAGTNTGELFFGEGSRLTVL.

V gene TRBV15 combines with J gene TRBJ1-1; D is undetermined. CDR3 length equals 13 residues. Trimming stripped 0 bases from V and 4 bases from J, with 6 bases between. Germline values: CDR1 LNHNV, CDR2 YYDKDF (reference sequence). The CDR3 spells CATSRDNPTEAFF. The CDR3 region has the DNA TGTGCCACCAGCAGAGATAATCCCACTGAAGCTTTCTTT.

This clone was recorded once. In DNA, the CDR3 is TGTGCCAGCAGTTCTTCCCGGCTAGCGGGAGAGACCCAGTACTTC. Translation: CASSSSRLAGETQYF. This chain links TRBV2 with TRBJ2-5, with 8 bases matching TRBD2. The ends lost 5 bases at V and 4 bases at J; junction bases unmatched: 9. The germline V gene encodes CDR1 SNHLY and CDR2 FYNNEI. The CDR3 runs to 15 residues.